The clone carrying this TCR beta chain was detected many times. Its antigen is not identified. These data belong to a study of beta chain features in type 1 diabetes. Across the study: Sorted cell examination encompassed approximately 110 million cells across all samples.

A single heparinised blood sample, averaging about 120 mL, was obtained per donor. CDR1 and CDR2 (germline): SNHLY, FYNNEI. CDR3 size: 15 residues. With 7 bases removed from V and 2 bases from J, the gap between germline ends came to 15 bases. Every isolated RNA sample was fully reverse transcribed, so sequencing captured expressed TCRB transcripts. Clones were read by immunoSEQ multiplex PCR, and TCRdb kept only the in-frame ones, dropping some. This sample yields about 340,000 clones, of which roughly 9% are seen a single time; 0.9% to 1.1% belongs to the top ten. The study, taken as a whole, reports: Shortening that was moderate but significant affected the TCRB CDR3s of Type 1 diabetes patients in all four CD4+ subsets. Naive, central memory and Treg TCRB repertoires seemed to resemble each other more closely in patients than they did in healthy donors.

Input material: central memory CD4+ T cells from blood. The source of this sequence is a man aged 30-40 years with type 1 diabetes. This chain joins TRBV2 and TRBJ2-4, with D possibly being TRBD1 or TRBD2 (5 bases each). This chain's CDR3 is CASKNLGDTKNIQYF. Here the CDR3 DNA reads TGTGCCAGCAAAAATCTGGGGGATACCAAAAACATTCAGTACTTC.